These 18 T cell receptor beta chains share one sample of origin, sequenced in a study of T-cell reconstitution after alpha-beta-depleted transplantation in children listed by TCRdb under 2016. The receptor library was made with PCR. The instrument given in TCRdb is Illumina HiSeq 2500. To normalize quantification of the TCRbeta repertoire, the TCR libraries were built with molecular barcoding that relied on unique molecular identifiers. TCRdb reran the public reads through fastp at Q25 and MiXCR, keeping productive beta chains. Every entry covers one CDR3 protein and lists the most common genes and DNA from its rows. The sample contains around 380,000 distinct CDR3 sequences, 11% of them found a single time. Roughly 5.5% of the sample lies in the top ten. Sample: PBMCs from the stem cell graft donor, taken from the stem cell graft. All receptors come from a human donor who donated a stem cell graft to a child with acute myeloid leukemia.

CDR3 loop: CSARQTTRMGTQYF. In DNA form, the CDR3 reads TGCAGTGCTAGACAGACGACTAGAATGGGGACCCAGTACTTC. V and J are TRBV20-1 and TRBJ2-5, with D maybe TRBD2 (6 bases). V dropped 2 bases and J dropped 7 bases, with 17 bases sitting between them. The CDR3 runs to 14 residues. Germline loops: CDR1 DFQATT, CDR2 SNEGSKA (reference sequence).

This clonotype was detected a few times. This CDR3 reads CASSEQGAPNTGELFF. The CDR3 DNA sequence: TGTGCCAGCAGTGAGCAGGGGGCCCCGAACACCGGGGAGCTGTTTTTT. J is TRBJ2-2 and V is TRBV6-4; TRBD1 aligns across 8 bases. V was pared by 3 bases and J by 0 bases, with 3 bases of the junction left unmatched. The germline gives CDR1 MRHNA, CDR2 SNTAGT. The CDR3 is 16 amino acids.

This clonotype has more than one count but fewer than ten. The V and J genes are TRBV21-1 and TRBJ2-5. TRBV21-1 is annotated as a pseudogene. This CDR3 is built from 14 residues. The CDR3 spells CASSKKWQEETQYF. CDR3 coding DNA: TGTGCCAGCAGCAAGAAGTGGCAAGAAGAGACCCAGTACTTC.

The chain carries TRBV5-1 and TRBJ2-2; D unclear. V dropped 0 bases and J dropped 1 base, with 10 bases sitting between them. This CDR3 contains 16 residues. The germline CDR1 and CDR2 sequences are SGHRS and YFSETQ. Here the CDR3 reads CASSLDSAENTGELFF. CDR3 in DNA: TGCGCCAGCAGCTTGGATTCGGCCGAGAACACCGGGGAGCTGTTTTTT.

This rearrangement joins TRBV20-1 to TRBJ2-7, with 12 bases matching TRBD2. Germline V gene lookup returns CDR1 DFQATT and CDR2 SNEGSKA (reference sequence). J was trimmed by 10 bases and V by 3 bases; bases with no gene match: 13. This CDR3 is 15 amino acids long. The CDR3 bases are TGCAGTGCTAGCCCCCCGACTAGCGGGAGATCTCTTCAGTACTTC. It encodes CSASPPTSGRSLQYF.

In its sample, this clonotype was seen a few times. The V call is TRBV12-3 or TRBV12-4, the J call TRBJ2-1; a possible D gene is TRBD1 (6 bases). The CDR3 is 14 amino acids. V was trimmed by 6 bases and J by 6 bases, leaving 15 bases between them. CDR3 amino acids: CASSRTGTPNEQFF. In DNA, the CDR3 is TGTGCCAGCAGCCGAACGGGGACACCCAATGAGCAGTTCTTC.

CDR3 in DNA: TGCAGTGCTGGGACGGTTAACTATGGCTACACCTTC. Protein sequence: CSAGTVNYGYTF. The chain links TRBV20-1 to TRBJ1-2; TRBD1 is a possible D gene (5 bases). Germline CDR1 and CDR2: DFQATT and SNEGSKA (reference sequence). The CDR3 totals 12 residues. Trimming pared 5 bases from V and 1 base from J, leaving 8 bases between.

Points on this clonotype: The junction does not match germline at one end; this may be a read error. CDR3 sequence reads: CASSLGGTDTRYF. The CDR3 bases are TGCGCCAGCAGCTTGGGGGGCACAGATACGCGGTATTTT. This chain links TRBV5-1 with TRBJ2-3; D is perhaps TRBD1 (5 bases). The CDR3 totals 13 residues. The germline CDR1 and CDR2 sequences are SGHRS and YFSETQ.

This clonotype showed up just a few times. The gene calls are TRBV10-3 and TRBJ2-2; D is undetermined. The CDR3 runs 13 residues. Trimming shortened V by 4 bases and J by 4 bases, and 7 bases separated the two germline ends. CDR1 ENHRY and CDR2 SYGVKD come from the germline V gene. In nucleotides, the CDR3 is TGTGCCATCAGTGTGGAAGGCACCGGGGAGCTGTTTTTT. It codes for CAISVEGTGELFF.

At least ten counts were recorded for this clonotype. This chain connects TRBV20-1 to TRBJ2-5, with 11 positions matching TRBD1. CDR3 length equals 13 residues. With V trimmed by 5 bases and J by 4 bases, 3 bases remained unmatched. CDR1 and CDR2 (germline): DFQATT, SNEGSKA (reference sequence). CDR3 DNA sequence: TGCAGTGCTGAGGACAGGGGGCGAGAGACCCAGTACTTC. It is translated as CSAEDRGRETQYF.

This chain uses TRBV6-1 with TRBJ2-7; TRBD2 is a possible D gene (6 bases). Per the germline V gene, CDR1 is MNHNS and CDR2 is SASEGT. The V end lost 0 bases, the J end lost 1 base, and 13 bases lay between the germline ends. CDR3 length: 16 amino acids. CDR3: CASSEASGDASYEQYV. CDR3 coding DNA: TGTGCCAGCAGTGAAGCGTCGGGGGATGCTTCCTACGAGCAGTACGTC.

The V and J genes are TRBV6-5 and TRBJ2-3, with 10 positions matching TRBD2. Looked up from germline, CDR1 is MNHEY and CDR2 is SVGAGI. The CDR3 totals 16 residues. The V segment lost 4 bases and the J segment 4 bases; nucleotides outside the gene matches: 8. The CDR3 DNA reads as TGTGCCAGCAGTTTCCAGAGACTAGCGGGTGCAGATACGCAGTATTTT. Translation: CASSFQRLAGADTQYF.

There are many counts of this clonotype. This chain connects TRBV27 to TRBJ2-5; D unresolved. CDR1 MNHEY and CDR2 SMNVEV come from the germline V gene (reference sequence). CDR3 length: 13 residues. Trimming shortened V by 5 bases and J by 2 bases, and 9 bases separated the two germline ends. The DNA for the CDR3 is TGTGCCAGCAGTCCCAGACTTCAAGAGACCCAGTACTTC. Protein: CASSPRLQETQYF.

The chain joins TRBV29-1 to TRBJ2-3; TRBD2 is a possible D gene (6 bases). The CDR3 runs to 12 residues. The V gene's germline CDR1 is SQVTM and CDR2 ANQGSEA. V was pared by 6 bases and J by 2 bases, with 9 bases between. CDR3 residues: CSVGTLTDTQYF. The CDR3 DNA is TGCAGCGTCGGGACTCTCACAGATACGCAGTATTTT.

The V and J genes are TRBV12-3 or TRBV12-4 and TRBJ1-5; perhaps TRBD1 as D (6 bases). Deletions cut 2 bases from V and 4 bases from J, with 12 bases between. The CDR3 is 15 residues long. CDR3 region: CASSLFRTDNQPQHF. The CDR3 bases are TGTGCCAGCAGTTTATTCCGGACAGATAATCAGCCCCAGCATTTT.

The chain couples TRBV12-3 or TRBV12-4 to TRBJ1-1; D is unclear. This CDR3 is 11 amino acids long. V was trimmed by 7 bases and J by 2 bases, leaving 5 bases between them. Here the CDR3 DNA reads TGTGCCAGCACCTCCAACACTGAAGCTTTCTTT. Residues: CASTSNTEAFF.

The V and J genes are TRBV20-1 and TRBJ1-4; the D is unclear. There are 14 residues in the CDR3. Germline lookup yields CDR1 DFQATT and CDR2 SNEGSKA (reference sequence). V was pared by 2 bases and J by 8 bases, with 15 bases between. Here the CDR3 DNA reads TGCAGTGCTAGATACGGGTCGGGCGGAGAAAAACTGTTTTTT. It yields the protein CSARYGSGGEKLFF.

CDR3 region: CASSPTPGQFHEQYF. The CDR3 bases are TGTGCCAGCTCACCAACCCCGGGACAGTTCCACGAGCAGTACTTC. The chain combines TRBV18 with TRBJ2-7; 7 bases map to TRBD1. Per germline, CDR1 KGHSH and CDR2 LQKENI. V shed 2 bases, J shed 5 bases, and the junction held 9 bases outside the gene matches. The CDR3 consists of 15 residues.